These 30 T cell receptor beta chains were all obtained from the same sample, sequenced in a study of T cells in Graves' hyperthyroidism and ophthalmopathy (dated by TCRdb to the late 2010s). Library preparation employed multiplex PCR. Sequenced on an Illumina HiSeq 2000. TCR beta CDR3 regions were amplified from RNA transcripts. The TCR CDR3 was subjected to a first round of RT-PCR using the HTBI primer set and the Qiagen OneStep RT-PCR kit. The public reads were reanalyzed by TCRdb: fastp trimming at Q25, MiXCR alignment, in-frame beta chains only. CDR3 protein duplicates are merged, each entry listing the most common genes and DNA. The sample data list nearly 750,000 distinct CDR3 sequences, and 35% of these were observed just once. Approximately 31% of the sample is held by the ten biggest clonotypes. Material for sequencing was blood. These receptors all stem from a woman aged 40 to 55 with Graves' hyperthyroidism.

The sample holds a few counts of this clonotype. CDR3 in amino acids: CASSFQGLSSYEQYF. As DNA, the CDR3 is TGTGCCAGCAGCTTCCAGGGATTGAGCTCCTACGAGCAGTACTTC. This chain connects TRBV5-4 to TRBJ2-7, with D tentatively TRBD1 (5 bases). The germline V gene has CDR1 SGHNT and CDR2 YYREEE (reference sequence). Trimming removed 2 bases from V and 0 bases from J, with 12 bases in between. The CDR3 length is 15 residues.

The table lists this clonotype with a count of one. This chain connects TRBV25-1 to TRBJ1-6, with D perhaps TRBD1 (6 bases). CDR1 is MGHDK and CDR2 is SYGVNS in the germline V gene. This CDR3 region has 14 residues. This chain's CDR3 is CARDLWTEGTPLHF. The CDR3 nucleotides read TGTGCTAGAGACCTATGGACAGAAGGAACGCCCCTCCACTTT.

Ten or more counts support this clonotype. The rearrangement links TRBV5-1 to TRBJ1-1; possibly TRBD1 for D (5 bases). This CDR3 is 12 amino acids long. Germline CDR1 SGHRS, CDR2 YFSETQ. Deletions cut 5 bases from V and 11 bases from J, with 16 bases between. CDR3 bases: TGCGCCAGCAGGTGGGGGAGGTTATTGGCTTTCTTT. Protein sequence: CASRWGRLLAFF.

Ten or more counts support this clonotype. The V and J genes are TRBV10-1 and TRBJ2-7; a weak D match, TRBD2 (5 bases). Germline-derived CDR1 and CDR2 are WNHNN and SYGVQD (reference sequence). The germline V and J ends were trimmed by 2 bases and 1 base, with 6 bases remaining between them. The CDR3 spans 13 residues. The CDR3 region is CASSEPGSYEQYF. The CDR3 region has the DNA TGCGCCAGCAGTGAGCCGGGGTCCTACGAGCAGTACTTC.

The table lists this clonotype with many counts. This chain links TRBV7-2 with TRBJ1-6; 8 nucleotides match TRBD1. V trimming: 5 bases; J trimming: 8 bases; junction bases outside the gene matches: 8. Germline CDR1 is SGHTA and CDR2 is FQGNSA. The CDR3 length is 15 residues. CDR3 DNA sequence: TGTGCCAGCAGCCTTAGACAGGGGCCATATTCACCCCTCCACTTT. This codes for CASSLRQGPYSPLHF.

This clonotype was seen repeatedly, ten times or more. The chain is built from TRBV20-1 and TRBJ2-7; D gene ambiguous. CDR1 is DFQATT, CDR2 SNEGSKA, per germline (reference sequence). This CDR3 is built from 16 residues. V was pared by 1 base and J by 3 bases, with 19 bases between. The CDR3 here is CSARANPGQGDYEQYF. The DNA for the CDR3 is TGCAGTGCTAGAGCTAACCCCGGGCAAGGTGACTACGAGCAGTACTTC.

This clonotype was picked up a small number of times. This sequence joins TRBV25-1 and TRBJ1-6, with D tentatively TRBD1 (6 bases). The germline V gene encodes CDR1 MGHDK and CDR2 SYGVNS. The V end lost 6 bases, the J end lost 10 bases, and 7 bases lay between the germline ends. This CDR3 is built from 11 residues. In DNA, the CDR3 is TGTGCCAGCAGGACAGGATCACCCCTCCACTTT. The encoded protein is CASRTGSPLHF. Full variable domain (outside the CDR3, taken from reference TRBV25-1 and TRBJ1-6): EADIYQTPRYLVIGTGKKITLECSQTMGHDKMYWYQQDPGMELHLIHYSYGVNSTEKGDLSSESTVSRIRTEHFPLTLESARPSHTSQYLCASRTGSPLHFGNGTRLTVT.

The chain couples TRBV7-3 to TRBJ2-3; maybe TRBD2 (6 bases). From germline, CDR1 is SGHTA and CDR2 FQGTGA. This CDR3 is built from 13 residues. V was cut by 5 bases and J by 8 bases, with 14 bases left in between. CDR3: CASSPSFGGTQYF. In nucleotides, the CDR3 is TGTGCCAGCAGCCCCTCGTTCGGGGGTACGCAGTATTTT.

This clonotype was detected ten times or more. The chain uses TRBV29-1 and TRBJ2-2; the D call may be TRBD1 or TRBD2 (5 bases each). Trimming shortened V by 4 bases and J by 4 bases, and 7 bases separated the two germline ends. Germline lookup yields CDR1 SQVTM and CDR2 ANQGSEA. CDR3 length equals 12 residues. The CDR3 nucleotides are TGCAGCGTTGCCGGGGCCACCGGGGAGCTGTTTTTT. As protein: CSVAGATGELFF.

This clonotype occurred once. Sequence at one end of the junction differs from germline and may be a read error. CDR3 coding DNA: TGTGCCAGCAATTTACTTGGGGCGACGGCTGAAGCTTTCTTT. This codes for CASNLLGATAEAFF. The chain employs TRBV28 and TRBJ1-1, with TRBD1 as a possible D gene (5 bases). This CDR3 contains 14 residues. CDR1 is MDHEN and CDR2 is SYDVKM in the germline V gene.

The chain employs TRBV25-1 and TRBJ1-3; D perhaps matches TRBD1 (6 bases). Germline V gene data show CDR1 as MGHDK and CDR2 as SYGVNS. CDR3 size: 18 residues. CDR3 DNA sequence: TGTGCTAGAGATGCTTTTAGTTACAGGGAGGGCCCTGGAAACACCATATATTTT. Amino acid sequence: CARDAFSYREGPGNTIYF.

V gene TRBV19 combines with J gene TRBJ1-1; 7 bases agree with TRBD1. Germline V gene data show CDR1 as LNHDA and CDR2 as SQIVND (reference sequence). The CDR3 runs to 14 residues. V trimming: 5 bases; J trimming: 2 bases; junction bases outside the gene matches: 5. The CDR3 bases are TGTGCCAGTAGTGTAACAGGGGTAAACACTGAAGCTTTCTTT. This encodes CASSVTGVNTEAFF.

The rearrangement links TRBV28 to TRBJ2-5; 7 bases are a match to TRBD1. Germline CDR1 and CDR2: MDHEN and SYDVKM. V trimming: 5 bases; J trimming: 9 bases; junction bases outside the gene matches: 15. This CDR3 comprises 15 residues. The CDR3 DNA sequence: TGTGCCAGCAGTCCAGGGACAGATAGCAATCAGCCCCAGTACTTC. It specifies CASSPGTDSNQPQYF.

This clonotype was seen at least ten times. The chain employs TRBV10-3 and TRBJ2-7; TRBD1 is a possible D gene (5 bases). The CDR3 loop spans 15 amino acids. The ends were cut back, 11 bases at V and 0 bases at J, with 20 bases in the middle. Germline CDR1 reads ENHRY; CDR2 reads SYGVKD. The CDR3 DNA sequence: TGTGCCTCCGGTCAGGGCAGCACGGGCTCCTACGAGCAGTACTTC. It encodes CASGQGSTGSYEQYF.

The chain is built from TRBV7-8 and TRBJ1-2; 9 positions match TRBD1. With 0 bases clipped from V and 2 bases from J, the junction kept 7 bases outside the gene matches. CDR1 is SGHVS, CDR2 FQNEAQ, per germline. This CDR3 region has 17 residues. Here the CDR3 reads CASSLAPRQGENYGYTF. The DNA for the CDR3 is TGTGCCAGCAGCTTAGCCCCCAGACAGGGGGAAAACTATGGCTACACCTTC.

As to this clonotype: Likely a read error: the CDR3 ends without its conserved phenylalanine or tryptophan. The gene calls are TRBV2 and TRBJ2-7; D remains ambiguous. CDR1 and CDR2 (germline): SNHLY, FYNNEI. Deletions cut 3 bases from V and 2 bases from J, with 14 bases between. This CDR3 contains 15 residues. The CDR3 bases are TGTGCCAGCAGTGACTCTGATGCCAGCCCCTACGAGCAGTACCTC. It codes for CASSDSDASPYEQYL.

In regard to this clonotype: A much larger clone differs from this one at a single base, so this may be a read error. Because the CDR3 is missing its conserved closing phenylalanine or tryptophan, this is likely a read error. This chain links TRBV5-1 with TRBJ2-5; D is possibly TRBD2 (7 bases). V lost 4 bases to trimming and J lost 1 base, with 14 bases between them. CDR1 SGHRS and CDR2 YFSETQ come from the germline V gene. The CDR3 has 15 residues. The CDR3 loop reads CASSLMRGGQETQYS. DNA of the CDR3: TGCGCCAGCAGCCTCATGAGGGGGGGCCAAGAGACCCAGTACTCC.

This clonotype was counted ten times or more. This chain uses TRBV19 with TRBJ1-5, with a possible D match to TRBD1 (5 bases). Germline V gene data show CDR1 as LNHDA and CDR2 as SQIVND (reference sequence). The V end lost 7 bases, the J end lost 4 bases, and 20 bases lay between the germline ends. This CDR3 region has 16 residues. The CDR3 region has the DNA TGTGCCAGTAATGGTGGTACAGGACTCTCGAATCAGCCCCAGCATTTT. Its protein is CASNGGTGLSNQPQHF.

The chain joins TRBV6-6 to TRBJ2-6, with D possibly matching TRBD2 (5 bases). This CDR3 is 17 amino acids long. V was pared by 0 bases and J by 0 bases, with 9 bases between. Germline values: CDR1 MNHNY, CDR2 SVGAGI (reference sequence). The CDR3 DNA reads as TGTGCCAGCAGTTACTCTAGCGTGGGCTCTGGGGCCAACGTCCTGACTTTC. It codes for CASSYSSVGSGANVLTF.

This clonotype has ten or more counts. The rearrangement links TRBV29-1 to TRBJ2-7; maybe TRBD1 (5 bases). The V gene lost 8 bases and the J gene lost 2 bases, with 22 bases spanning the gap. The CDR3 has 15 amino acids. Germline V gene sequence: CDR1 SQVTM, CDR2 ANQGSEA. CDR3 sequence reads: CSTHPLRAGPYEQYF. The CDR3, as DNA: TGCAGCACTCACCCCCTCCGGGCAGGGCCCTACGAGCAGTACTTC.

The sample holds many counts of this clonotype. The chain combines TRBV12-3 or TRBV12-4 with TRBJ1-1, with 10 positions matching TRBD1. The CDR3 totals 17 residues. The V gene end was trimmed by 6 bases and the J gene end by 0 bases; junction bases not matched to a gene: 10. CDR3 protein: CASSLGRDRGMNTEAFF. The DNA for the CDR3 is TGTGCCAGCAGCCTTGGGCGGGACAGGGGTATGAACACTGAAGCTTTCTTT.

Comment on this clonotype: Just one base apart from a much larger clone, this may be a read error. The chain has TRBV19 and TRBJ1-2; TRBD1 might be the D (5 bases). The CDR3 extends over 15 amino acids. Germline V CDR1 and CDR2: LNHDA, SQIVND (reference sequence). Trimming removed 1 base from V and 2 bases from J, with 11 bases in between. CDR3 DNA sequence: TGTGCCAGTAGTATAGGAAAGCAGGGCAACTATGGCTACACCTTC. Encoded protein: CASSIGKQGNYGYTF.

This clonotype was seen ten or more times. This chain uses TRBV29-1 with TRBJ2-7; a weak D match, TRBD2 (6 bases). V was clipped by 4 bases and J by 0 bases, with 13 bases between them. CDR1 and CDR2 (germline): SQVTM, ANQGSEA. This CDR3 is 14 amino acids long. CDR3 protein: CSVGGAGSSYEQYF. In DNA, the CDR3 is TGCAGCGTTGGGGGAGCGGGTAGCTCCTACGAGCAGTACTTC.

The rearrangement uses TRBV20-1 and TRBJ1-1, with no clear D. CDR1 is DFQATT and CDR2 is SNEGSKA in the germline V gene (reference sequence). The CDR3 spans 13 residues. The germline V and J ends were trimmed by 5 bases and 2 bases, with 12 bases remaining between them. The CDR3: CSAQPAGNTEAFF. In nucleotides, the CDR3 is TGCAGTGCTCAGCCGGCAGGAAACACTGAAGCTTTCTTT.

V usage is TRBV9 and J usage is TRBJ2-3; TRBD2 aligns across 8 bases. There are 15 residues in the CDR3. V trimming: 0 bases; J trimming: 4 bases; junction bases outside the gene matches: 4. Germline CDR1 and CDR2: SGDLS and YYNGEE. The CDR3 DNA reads TGTGCCAGCAGCGTAGGCGGGGGGCTCGCAGATACGCAGTATTTT. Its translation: CASSVGGGLADTQYF.

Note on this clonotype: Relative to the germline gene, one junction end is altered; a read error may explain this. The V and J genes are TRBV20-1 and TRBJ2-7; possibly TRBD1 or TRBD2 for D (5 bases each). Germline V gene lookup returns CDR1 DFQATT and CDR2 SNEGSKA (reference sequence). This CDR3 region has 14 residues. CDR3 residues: CASNRGGSRYEQYF. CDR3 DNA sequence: TGTGCCTCAAATCGTGGGGGTTCTCGCTACGAGCAGTACTTC.

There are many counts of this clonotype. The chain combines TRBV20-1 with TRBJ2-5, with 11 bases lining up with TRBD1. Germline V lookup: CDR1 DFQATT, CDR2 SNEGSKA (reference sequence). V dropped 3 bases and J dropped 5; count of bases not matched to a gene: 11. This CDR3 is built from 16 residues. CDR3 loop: CSASSPGTGGGETQYF. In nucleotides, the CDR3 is TGCAGTGCTAGTAGCCCCGGGACAGGGGGTGGGGAGACCCAGTACTTC.

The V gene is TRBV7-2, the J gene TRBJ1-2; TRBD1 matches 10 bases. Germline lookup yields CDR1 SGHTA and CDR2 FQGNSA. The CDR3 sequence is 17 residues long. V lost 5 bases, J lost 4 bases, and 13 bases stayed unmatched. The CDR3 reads CASSHGRTGGFSYGYTF. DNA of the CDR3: TGTGCCAGCAGCCACGGAAGGACAGGGGGGTTTAGCTATGGCTACACCTTC. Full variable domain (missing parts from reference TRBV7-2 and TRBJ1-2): GAGVSQSPSNKVTEKGKDVELRCDPISGHTALYWYRQSLGQGLEFLIYFQGNSAPDKSGLPSDRFSAERTGGSVSTLTIQRTQQEDSAVYLCASSHGRTGGFSYGYTFGSGTRLTVV.

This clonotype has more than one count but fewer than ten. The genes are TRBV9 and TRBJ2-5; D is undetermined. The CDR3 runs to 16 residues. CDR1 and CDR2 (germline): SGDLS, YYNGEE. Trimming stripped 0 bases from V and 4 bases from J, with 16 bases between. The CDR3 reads CASSVEGSRGGETQYF. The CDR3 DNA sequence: TGTGCCAGCAGCGTAGAAGGTAGCCGCGGCGGAGAGACCCAGTACTTC.

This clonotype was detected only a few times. This chain's CDR3 is CASSLGQGGEAFF. DNA of the CDR3: TGTGCCAGCAGCTTGGGGCAGGGCGGTGAAGCTTTCTTT. The chain links TRBV7-9 to TRBJ1-1; TRBD1 is a possible D gene (5 bases). The V gene's germline CDR1 is SEHNR and CDR2 FQNEAQ (reference sequence). V lost 3 bases to trimming and J lost 7 bases, with 12 bases between them. The CDR3 runs to 13 residues. The full variable domain, completed using reference TRBV7-9 and TRBJ1-1, is DTGVSQNPRHKITKRGQNVTFRCDPISEHNRLYWYRQTLGQGPEFLTYFQNEAQLEKSRLLSDRFSAERPKGSFSTLEIQRTEQGDSAMYLCASSLGQGGEAFFGQGTRLTVV.